This record looks at one T cell receptor beta chain sequence and its context. This entry comes from a study of blood T cell repertoires in COVID-19. Using immunoSEQ multiplex PCR, the repertoire was profiled, and TCRdb retains in-frame clones only, with some absent. The sample includes 250,000 to 350,000 clones, less than 85% of them seen just once. This CDR3 has 14 residues. Germline CDR1 MNHEY, CDR2 SVGAGI. The V and J ends lost 2 bases and 8 bases, in that order; junction bases with no gene match: 6. V and J are TRBV6-5 and TRBJ1-2; 9 bases match TRBD1. The receptor's source is a human donor with COVID-19, enrolled during active disease. The donor label of this sample is uncertain. Sample: peripheral blood. As DNA, the CDR3 is TGTGCCAGCAGTTACCGCGGGACAGGGCCCGGCTACACCTTC. The encoded protein is CASSYRGTGPGYTF.